This is a list of T cell receptor beta chains from one sample in a study of blood T cell repertoires in COVID-19. TCRdb's table, derived via immunoSEQ multiplex PCR, lists solely in-frame clones and lacks some. The data contain hundreds of thousands of clones, about 89% of them singletons. Sequencing was done on a sample of PBMCs or T cells enriched from blood (not recorded which). The receptor source for this set is a middle-aged man who had recovered from COVID-19. Both conserved end residues are part of each CDR3. A D gene is named only where the DNA matches it firmly. Clone sizes are given selectively: once, few, many, or a class where the clone is expanded.

-	-	TRBV7-9	TRBJ2-7	CASSLNSGQRNYEQYF	TGTGCCAGCAGCTTAAATTCCGGACAGAGAAACTACGAGCAGTACTTC
TRBD2	-	TRBV19	TRBJ2-2	CASQAGVFSGELFF	TGTGCCAGCCAAGCGGGAGTTTTCTCCGGGGAGCTGTTTTTT
TRBD2	-	TRBV3-1/TRBV3-2	TRBJ2-3	CATQRGDWTDTQYF	TGTGCCACACAGCGGGGGGACTGGACAGATACGCAGTATTTT
-	-	TRBV2	TRBJ1-3	CASSGRDYSGNTIYF	TGTGCCAGCAGCGGCAGGGATTACTCTGGAAACACCATATATTTT
TRBD1	-	TRBV5-1	TRBJ2-3	CASSLSPGQGTDTQYF	TGCGCCAGCAGCTTGTCCCCGGGACAGGGCACAGATACGCAGTATTTT
TRBD2	-	TRBV6-6	TRBJ2-1	CASRAQGLAREQFF	TGTGCCAGCAGGGCACAGGGACTAGCGCGTGAGCAGTTCTTC
TRBD1	-	TRBV4-2	TRBJ1-5	CASSHDGQENQPQHF	TGTGCCAGCAGCCATGATGGACAGGAAAATCAGCCCCAGCATTTT
-	-	TRBV7-9	TRBJ2-7	CASSLRAETYEQYF	TGTGCCAGCAGCTTAAGAGCGGAGACCTACGAGCAGTACTTC
-	-	TRBV2	TRBJ2-7	CASRMSSYEQYF	TGTGCCAGCAGGATGAGCTCCTACGAGCAGTACTTC
-	-	TRBV4-2	TRBJ2-3	CASSQSGTDADTQYF	TGTGCCAGCAGCCAATCGGGGACTGACGCAGATACGCAGTATTTT
TRBD1	-	TRBV30	TRBJ2-1	CAWRGQGALEQFF	TGTGCCTGGAGGGGACAGGGGGCACTTGAGCAGTTCTTC
-	-	TRBV25-1	TRBJ1-1	CAAGNTEAFF	TGTGCCGCAGGGAACACTGAAGCTTTCTTT
-	-	TRBV19	TRBJ1-3	CASSIVAMGNTIYF	TGTGCCAGTAGTATAGTGGCAATGGGAAACACCATATATTTT
TRBD2	-	TRBV7-2	TRBJ2-3	CASSLANLAGGTDTQYF	TGTGCCAGCAGCTTAGCGAACCTAGCGGGAGGGACAGATACGCAGTATTTT
-	-	TRBV29-1	TRBJ2-5	CSADPGDQETQYF	TGCAGCGCCGACCCGGGGGATCAAGAGACCCAGTACTTC
-	few	TRBV14	TRBJ2-7	CASSQDGGPLDYEQYF	TGTGCCAGCAGCCAAGATGGGGGCCCTCTGGACTACGAGCAGTACTTC
-	-	TRBV18	TRBJ2-1	CASSSVAGHNLNPSSYNEQFF	TGTGCCAGCTCTAGCGTCGCGGGGCACAACTTGAACCCTAGCTCCTACAATGAGCAGTTCTTC
-	-	TRBV19	TRBJ1-2	CASSIRGGRRGYTF	TGTGCCAGTAGTATCCGCGGGGGAAGGCGGGGCTACACCTTC
TRBD1	-	TRBV3-1/TRBV3-2	TRBJ2-7	CASSPAGTGTRSSYEQYF	TGTGCCAGCAGCCCGGCCGGGACAGGAACGAGGAGCTCCTACGAGCAGTACTTC
-	-	TRBV11-3	TRBJ2-7	CASSRAYEQYF	TGTGCCAGCAGCCGAGCCTACGAGCAGTACTTC
-	-	TRBV28	TRBJ2-3	CASSLNRDIDTQYF	TGTGCCAGCAGTTTAAATAGGGACATAGATACGCAGTATTTT
TRBD1	-	TRBV4-2	TRBJ1-1	CASSQGQGASNTEAFF	TGTGCCAGCAGCCAAGGGCAGGGGGCGTCGAACACTGAAGCTTTCTTT
-	once	TRBV2	TRBJ1-2	CASRLEVNYGYTF	TGTGCCAGCAGATTAGAGGTTAACTATGGCTACACCTTC
-	-	TRBV5-1	TRBJ1-3	CASSPPGGEITGNTIYF	TGCGCCAGCAGCCCCCCGGGGGGGGAGATAACTGGAAACACCATATATTTT
-	-	TRBV7-9	TRBJ2-3	CASSLAYTGGDTDTQYF	TGTGCCAGCAGCTTAGCGTACACAGGTGGAGACACAGATACGCAGTATTTT
TRBD1	once	TRBV10-3	TRBJ1-1	CAIRQGETEAFF	TGTGCCATCAGACAGGGGGAAACTGAAGCTTTCTTT
-	-	TRBV2	TRBJ1-2	CASSEVGGGKNYGYTF	TGTGCCAGCAGTGAGGTGGGTGGGGGCAAGAACTATGGCTACACCTTC